This TCR beta chain emerged from a study of T-cell reconstitution after alpha-beta-depleted transplantation in children. Study-wide results and limits: T-cell counts and diversity at one year following transplant were attributed mainly to newly produced T cells. Elevated TCRbeta diversity at day 60 was traced, in some patients, to surviving recipient T cells and thymic progenitors. About two months after transplant, alpha-beta T cells reportedly came from several hundred expanded graft clones.

The library targeted TCRbeta and was prepared with unique molecular identifiers. TCRdb recomputed calls from the PCR reads with MiXCR, one row per CDR3 protein. Of 440,000 or so distinct CDR3 sequences in the sample, over 40% were seen once. This CDR3 contains 13 residues. V shed 6 bases and J shed 0 bases, with 9 bases lying between them. In germline, CDR1 is SQVTM, CDR2 ANQGSEA. With regard to this clonotype: No antigen is known for it.

This sequence was found in a girl aged 2-10 years with aplastic anemia, due to receive a stem cell transplant. The chain carries TRBV29-1 and TRBJ1-3, with D uncertain. The specimen comprised PBMCs, sampled before TCRalphabeta/CD19-depleted stem cell transplant. The CDR3 DNA reads as TGCAGCGTCCAGGAAAGCTCTGGAAACACCATATATTTT. This codes for CSVQESSGNTIYF.